This T cell receptor beta chain appears in the sequencing data of a study of OX40 agonist ivuxolimab in advanced cancers. Study in general: A male proportion of 82.7% was recorded, with mean age around 55 years and range roughly 23 to 90.

General study results and limits: CD4+ and CD8+ T cells in blood underwent clonal expansion by week 6 at 0.1 to 3.0 mg/kg. Certain nonresponders likewise exhibited a low normalized T-cell clonal expansion.

The data were produced by immunoSEQ multiplex PCR, yet TCRdb's version contains in-frame clones alone and is incomplete. The table has 35,000 to 45,000 clones, 82% seen once; the top ten hold less than 30%. V gave up 3 bases and J gave up 1 base, with 13 bases separating them. This CDR3 is 15 amino acids long. The germline V gene has CDR1 MGHDK and CDR2 SYGVNS. The count of this clone is one. Its antigen is currently unknown. This sequence originates from an adult with an advanced solid tumor such as melanoma, head and neck, liver or kidney cancer. This chain connects TRBV25-1 to TRBJ2-7; tentatively, D is TRBD1 (5 bases). The material sequenced was CD4+ or CD8+ T cells sorted from blood, taken in a trial of the OX40 agonist ivuxolimab. CDR3 loop: CASSDITQGSYEQYF. CDR3 in DNA: TGTGCCAGCAGTGACATTACTCAGGGATCCTACGAGCAGTACTTC.